This entry features one T cell receptor beta chain sequence. Its antigen is unidentified. The entry originates in a study of CD8+ T cells in alopecia areata. At the level of the study: The study gave treated patients oral tofacitinib at 5 to 10 mg twice daily. Overall study findings and caveats: A great number of expanded lesional clones endured in scalp and blood during tofacitinib. TCRs were shared less clearly across patients than in mice, possibly for HLA-related reasons.

The germline V and J ends were trimmed by 3 bases and 1 base, with 4 bases remaining between them. The germline gives CDR1 SGHRS, CDR2 YFSETQ. This CDR3 contains 13 residues. Treatment: oral pan-JAK inhibitor, 5-10 mg twice daily. The sequencing template was cDNA reverse transcribed from extracted RNA. Assay used: immunoSEQ multiplex PCR; TCRdb lists only in-frame clones, some missing. This table has 150,000 to 200,000 clones, roughly 63% appearing once. The starting material was CD4+ T cells sorted from blood, obtained at roughly week 55, from a patient treated with tofacitinib. The TCR was taken from a human donor with alopecia areata. The genes are TRBV5-1 and TRBJ2-2; D not resolved. CDR3 nucleotide sequence: TGCGCCAGCAGCTCAGGGAACACCGGGGAGCTGTTTTTT. Protein: CASSSGNTGELFF.